What follows are 31 T cell receptor beta chains derived from one specimen sequenced in a study of T cells expressing NK-cell markers. TCRdb reworked the 5' RACE reads into one entry per CDR3 protein, no DNA. The sample is made up of approximately 420,000 distinct CDR3 sequences, and the top ten hold around 10% of it. Material for sequencing was blood T cells: a sorted CD56 or NKG2C T cell subset, CD4+ or CD8+ T cells, or bulk PBMC T cells (not recorded which). The origin of the receptors is a woman aged 45-60 years in good health.

V gene TRBV29-1 combines with J gene TRBJ1-1; the D gene TCRdb calls, TRBD1, cannot be checked with no DNA. Germline V gene sequence: CDR1 SQVTM, CDR2 ANQGSEA. The CDR3 loop spans 13 amino acids. This chain's CDR3 is CSVCFRENTEAFF.

The chain has TRBV7-9 and TRBJ2-5. Per germline, CDR1 SEHNR and CDR2 FQNEAQ (reference sequence). This CDR3 contains 15 residues. CDR3 sequence reads: CASSPLYGFQETQYF.

V and J are TRBV7-3 and TRBJ2-1; TCRdb designates TRBD2, a call that cannot be tested without DNA. This CDR3 has 12 residues. Germline lookup yields CDR1 SGHTA and CDR2 FQGTGA. This CDR3 is CASSPGSHEQFF.

The rearrangement links TRBV5-1 to TRBJ1-4; TCRdb lists TRBD1, though no DNA is available to test this call. This CDR3 region has 15 residues. Germline-derived CDR1 and CDR2 are SGHRS and YFSETQ. CDR3 in amino acids: CASSLVGGPIEKLFF. The full variable domain, in which reference TRBV5-1 and TRBJ1-4 provide the parts outside the CDR3, is KAGVTQTPRYLIKTRGQQVTLSCSPISGHRSVSWYQQTPGQGLQFLFEYFSETQRNKGNFPGRFSGRQFSNSRSEMNVSTLELGDSALYLCASSLVGGPIEKLFFGSGTQLSVL.

V is TRBV27 and J is TRBJ2-1. CDR1 MNHEY and CDR2 SMNVEV come from the germline V gene (reference sequence). The CDR3 contains 13 residues. The CDR3 is CASSLYGNNEQFF.

This chain links TRBV24-1 with TRBJ2-1; TCRdb selects TRBD1, and the lack of DNA leaves this call unchecked. CDR1 and CDR2 (germline): KGHDR, SFDVKD. The CDR3 has 13 residues. The CDR3 reads CATSDRDRGRLFF.

V gene TRBV5-1 combines with J gene TRBJ2-1; TCRdb's D call of TRBD2 is untestable without DNA. CDR3 length: 14 amino acids. Germline CDR1 and CDR2: SGHRS and YFSETQ. CDR3 in amino acids: CASSLASGRYEQFF.

The chain joins TRBV7-2 to TRBJ2-6. Per the germline V gene, CDR1 is SGHTA and CDR2 is FQGNSA. This CDR3 is 16 amino acids long. Here the CDR3 reads CASSRTAPFGANVLTF.

The chain has TRBV5-5 and TRBJ1-5; TCRdb's D call of TRBD1 is untestable without DNA. Germline values: CDR1 SGHKS, CDR2 YYEKEE (reference sequence). CDR3 length: 15 amino acids. CDR3 residues: CASSFRGQDHQPQHF. The variable domain in full, with the rest retrieved from reference TRBV5-5 and TRBJ1-5, is DAGVTQSPTHLIKTRGQQVTLRCSPISGHKSVSWYQQVLGQGPQFIFQYYEKEERGRGNFPDRFSARQFPNYSSELNVNALLLGDSALYLCASSFRGQDHQPQHFGDGTRLSIL.

This rearrangement joins TRBV9 to TRBJ1-1. The germline gives CDR1 SGDLS, CDR2 YYNGEE. The CDR3 length is 13 residues. The CDR3 is CASSAGIGAEAFF.

This chain joins TRBV3-1 and TRBJ2-3; no DNA is available, so the TRBD1 call from TCRdb remains unchecked. Per the germline V gene, CDR1 is LGHDT and CDR2 is YNNKEL (reference sequence). The CDR3 runs to 13 residues. CDR3 loop: CASSQNGADTQYF.

The genes are TRBV9 and TRBJ2-2; lacking DNA, the TRBD1 call made by TCRdb goes unchecked. Germline CDR1 and CDR2: SGDLS and YYNGEE. This CDR3 has 14 amino acids. CDR3 sequence: CASSVQGATGELFF.

The rearrangement joins TRBV12-3 or TRBV12-4 to TRBJ2-1; the TRBD1 assignment by TCRdb is unverifiable without DNA. The CDR3 contains 15 residues. The CDR3 is CASSFRAARYNEQFF.

V usage is TRBV9 and J usage is TRBJ2-3; TCRdb's D call of TRBD2 is untestable without DNA. Germline V gene lookup returns CDR1 SGDLS and CDR2 YYNGEE. CDR3 length equals 15 residues. CDR3 sequence reads: CASTREGWETDTQYF.

This chain links TRBV18 with TRBJ1-4. Germline CDR1 and CDR2: KGHSH and LQKENI. The CDR3 loop spans 14 amino acids. The CDR3 here is CASSPPGQYEKLFF.

The chain couples TRBV30 to TRBJ2-6; absent DNA, TCRdb's TRBD1 call cannot be checked. This CDR3 is 19 amino acids long. Per the germline V gene, CDR1 is GTSNPN and CDR2 is SVGIG (reference sequence). CDR3 amino acids: CAWSPPWTGGFSGANVLTF.

The chain uses TRBV10-3 and TRBJ2-3; the TCRdb D gene call, TRBD2, has no DNA to confirm it. Germline V gene sequence: CDR1 ENHRY, CDR2 SYGVKD. This CDR3 has 16 amino acids. CDR3 region: CAALGGVAGATDTQYF.

J is TRBJ2-1 and V is TRBV12-3 or TRBV12-4; TCRdb proposes TRBD1, but this gene call is untestable without DNA. The CDR3 is 21 amino acids. The CDR3 reads CASSLLGQGVGASGVYNEQFF.

The J gene is TRBJ2-1, the V gene TRBV5-6; TCRdb calls TRBD2, which cannot be checked without DNA. Germline V gene lookup returns CDR1 SGHDT and CDR2 YYEEEE. The CDR3 runs to 17 residues. CDR3 in amino acids: CASSWESVSGRAGEQFF.

V usage is TRBV20-1 and J usage is TRBJ2-6; the TCRdb D gene call, TRBD2, has no DNA to confirm it. Germline V lookup: CDR1 DFQATT, CDR2 SNEGSKA (reference sequence). This CDR3 spans 16 amino acids. The CDR3 reads CSATSEGPSGANVLTF.

The chain links TRBV28 to TRBJ2-7. The length of the CDR3 is 15 residues. CDR1 and CDR2 (germline): MDHEN, SYDVKM. CDR3 protein: CASSLGGSRTYEQYF.

The CDR3 region is CSAREGYGAFF. This sequence joins TRBV20-1 and TRBJ1-1. This CDR3 contains 11 residues. Germline V CDR1 and CDR2: DFQATT, SNEGSKA (reference sequence).

The V and J genes are TRBV6-5 and TRBJ2-3. Germline assignment: CDR1 MNHEY and CDR2 SVGAGI. This CDR3 is built from 12 residues. CDR3: CASRTDEDTQYF.

J is TRBJ1-2 and V is TRBV3-1; there is no DNA to check the TCRdb D call of TRBD1. The CDR3 extends over 16 amino acids. Germline CDR1 reads LGHDT; CDR2 reads YNNKEL (reference sequence). This CDR3 is CASSQVDRGFERGYTF.

This chain joins TRBV9 and TRBJ1-2; TCRdb lists TRBD1, though no DNA is available to test this call. CDR3 length: 14 residues. Germline V gene lookup returns CDR1 SGDLS and CDR2 YYNGEE. The CDR3 protein is CASSVGGRDYGYTF. Full variable domain (remainder filled in from reference TRBV9 and TRBJ1-2): DSGVTQTPKHLITATGQRVTLRCSPRSGDLSVYWYQQSLDQGLQFLIQYYNGEERAKGNILERFSAQQFPDLHSELNLSSLELGDSALYFCASSVGGRDYGYTFGSGTRLTVV.

The rearrangement joins TRBV25-1 to TRBJ1-1. There are 15 residues in the CDR3. In germline, CDR1 is MGHDK, CDR2 SYGVNS. CDR3 loop: CASSEWREVDTEAFF.

The chain recombines TRBV4-1 with TRBJ2-7; there is no DNA to check the TCRdb D call of TRBD2. The CDR3 length is 15 residues. In germline, CDR1 is MGHRA, CDR2 YSYEKL. CDR3: CASSQSHSSRYEQYF.

The V gene is TRBV10-3, the J gene TRBJ1-2. CDR1 and CDR2 (germline): ENHRY, SYGVKD. CDR3 length: 14 amino acids. The CDR3 spells CAIKRNPTTYGYTF.

The V and J genes are TRBV3-1 and TRBJ2-3; with no DNA, the TCRdb D assignment of TRBD1 cannot be verified. Germline V gene data show CDR1 as LGHDT and CDR2 as YNNKEL (reference sequence). The CDR3 totals 13 residues. The CDR3 sequence is CAVRGAGTDTQYF.

The chain has TRBV2 and TRBJ1-5; TCRdb outputs TRBD1, but without DNA this stays unchecked. The length of the CDR3 is 19 residues. Germline CDR1 reads SNHLY; CDR2 reads FYNNEI. The CDR3 spells CASGTTRQGTPGQNQPQHF.

The chain carries TRBV18 and TRBJ2-2. The length of the CDR3 is 13 residues. Germline lookup yields CDR1 KGHSH and CDR2 LQKENI. This CDR3 reads CASSHKETGELFF. The full variable domain, in which reference TRBV18 and TRBJ2-2 provide the parts outside the CDR3, is NAGVMQNPRHLVRRRGQEARLRCSPMKGHSHVYWYRQLPEEGLKFMVYLQKENIIDESGMPKERFSAEFPKEGPSILRIQQVVRGDSAAYFCASSHKETGELFFGEGSRLTVL.